These 7 T cell receptor beta chains were all obtained from the same sample, sequenced in a study of blood T cell dynamics during melanoma immunotherapy. Profiling relied on immunoSEQ multiplex PCR, and the TCRdb table lists in-frame clones only, not all of them. The sample lists approximately 23,000 clones, over 85% seen once, with 0.95% to 1.5% in the top ten. Sample time point: pre-treatment baseline. The starting material was blood, obtained from a patient treated with checkpoint blockade. These receptor sequences come from a human donor with melanoma.

The rearrangement links TRBV2 to TRBJ1-5; no clear D. Germline lookup yields CDR1 SNHLY and CDR2 FYNNEI. The CDR3 is 16 amino acids. V lost 1 base and J 4 bases, leaving 14 bases between the germline ends. CDR3: CASSEGAKRGNQPQHF. The CDR3 region has the DNA TGTGCCAGCAGTGAAGGGGCAAAAAGAGGAAATCAGCCCCAGCATTTT.

This clone has a single count. J is TRBJ2-5 and V is TRBV27; no clear D gene. Germline V gene data show CDR1 as MNHEY and CDR2 as SMNVEV (reference sequence). Trimming cost V 5 bases and J 0 bases, with 7 bases left between them. There are 13 residues in the CDR3. CDR3 coding DNA: TGTGCCAGCAGTCCCACGTACCAAGAGACCCAGTACTTC. Amino acid sequence: CASSPTYQETQYF.

This rearrangement joins TRBV5-6 to TRBJ2-5; 8 bases are a match to TRBD1. The J call may be wrong; the DNA end is better matched by TRBJ2-7. The CDR3 runs to 15 residues. Germline CDR1 is SGHDT and CDR2 is YYEEEE. The CDR3 DNA reads TGTGCCAGCAGCTACGGGACAGGAAGCTCCTACGAGCAGTACTTC. This translates into CASSYGTGSSYEQYF.

This rearrangement joins TRBV25-1 to TRBJ1-2, with D unclear. This CDR3 region has 13 residues. Germline V CDR1 and CDR2: MGHDK, SYGVNS. The V end lost 4 bases, the J end lost 7 bases, and 13 bases lay between the germline ends. The CDR3 sequence: CASSVGQVSGYTF. DNA for the CDR3: TGTGCCAGCAGTGTTGGGCAGGTGTCTGGCTACACCTTC.

This clone occurred once. V usage is TRBV12-5 and J usage is TRBJ2-3, with TRBD2 matching 8 bases. Germline V gene sequence: CDR1 LGHNT, CDR2 FRNRAP. The CDR3 loop spans 16 amino acids. V gave up 1 base and J gave up 2 bases; unmatched junction bases: 5. The chain's CDR3 is CASGLGLAGLTDTQYF. The CDR3 coding sequence is TGTGCTAGTGGTTTGGGTCTAGCGGGCCTCACAGATACGCAGTATTTT.

The rearrangement joins TRBV5-1 to TRBJ2-7, with TRBD2 matching over 9 bases. This CDR3 is 16 amino acids long. V trimming: 0 bases; J trimming: 4 bases; junction bases outside the gene matches: 8. CDR1 and CDR2 (germline): SGHRS, YFSETQ. The CDR3 sequence is CASSLAGSGRVYEQYF. DNA of the CDR3: TGCGCCAGCAGCTTGGCTGGTAGCGGGAGAGTATACGAGCAGTACTTC.

The chain is built from TRBV29-1 and TRBJ2-6; 11 positions agree with TRBD2. CDR1 is SQVTM, CDR2 ANQGSEA, per germline. CDR3 length: 17 amino acids. After removal of 0 bases from V and 2 bases from J, the junction contained 3 bases not matched to a gene. This CDR3 reads CSVEDGSGGAGANVLTF. CDR3 in DNA: TGCAGCGTTGAAGATGGTAGCGGGGGGGCTGGGGCCAACGTCCTGACTTTC.